Each of the 13 T cell receptor beta chains below was sequenced from the same sample in a study of a mutant IDH1 vaccine in newly diagnosed glioma. Sequenced by immunoSEQ multiplex PCR; TCRdb stores in-frame clones only, minus some. In the table there are tens of thousands of clones, roughly 80% of which are singletons. Which antigens these TCRs recognize remains unknown. Indicated time point: week 11, during vaccination. It was 300 ug of mutant IDH1 20-mer peptide that made up each vaccine dose, given with topical imiquimod. The specimen comprised PBMCs, sampled from a glioma patient whose treatment included an IDH1 peptide vaccine. The source of these receptors is a woman aged 18 to 35 with glioma.

The chain combines TRBV5-1 with TRBJ2-2; TRBD1 aligns across 7 bases. The CDR3 covers 14 residues. With 3 bases clipped from V and 6 bases from J, the junction kept 5 bases outside the gene matches. The germline V gene encodes CDR1 SGHRS and CDR2 YFSETQ. CDR3: CASSYNDRAGELFF. DNA for the CDR3: TGCGCCAGCAGCTATAACGACAGGGCCGGGGAGCTGTTTTTT.

This sequence joins TRBV18 and TRBJ2-1; 9 bases fit TRBD2. Germline loops: CDR1 KGHSH, CDR2 LQKENI. The trim removed 0 bases at V and 9 bases at J, leaving 9 bases unmatched. The CDR3 is 16 amino acids. CDR3 bases: TGTGCCAGCTCACCACCCCTCCAGGGTAGCGGGAGTGAGCAGTTCTTC. Its protein product is CASSPPLQGSGSEQFF.

This clone was seen a handful of times. The chain combines TRBV2 with TRBJ1-5; unclear D gene. Germline CDR1 SNHLY, CDR2 FYNNEI. V gave up 7 bases and J gave up 3 bases, with 10 bases separating them. CDR3 length: 13 amino acids. The CDR3 reads CASTPGNNQPQHF. Here the CDR3 DNA reads TGTGCCAGCACCCCTGGAAACAATCAGCCCCAGCATTTT. Filled out from reference TRBV2 and TRBJ1-5, the complete variable domain reads EPEVTQTPSHQVTQMGQEVILRCVPISNHLYFYWYRQILGQKVEFLVSFYNNEISEKSEIFDDQFSVERPDGSNFTLKIRSTKLEDSAMYFCASTPGNNQPQHFGDGTRLSIL.

The chain combines TRBV2 with TRBJ2-2; maybe TRBD1 (6 bases). Trimming pared 2 bases from V and 8 bases from J, leaving 15 bases between. The CDR3 is 15 residues long. Germline V lookup: CDR1 SNHLY, CDR2 FYNNEI. The CDR3 DNA sequence: TGTGCCAGCAGTGAACAGGGGCCTCTGGCGGGGGAGCTGTTTTTT. This sequence encodes CASSEQGPLAGELFF.

This clone was picked up a small number of times. This rearrangement joins TRBV25-1 to TRBJ1-1; a possible D gene is TRBD1 (6 bases). The CDR3 covers 14 residues. Trimming took 2 bases from V and 6 from J, leaving 13 bases between them. Germline CDR1 is MGHDK and CDR2 is SYGVNS. DNA of the CDR3: TGTGCCAGCAGTGAAAACCTCAGGGGTTCTGAAGCTTTCTTT. Translating it yields CASSENLRGSEAFF.

V is TRBV5-1 and J is TRBJ2-1; 10 bases agree with TRBD2. From germline, CDR1 is SGHRS and CDR2 YFSETQ. With V trimmed by 4 bases and J by 8 bases, 6 bases remained unmatched. The CDR3 is 14 amino acids. The DNA for the CDR3 is TGCGCCAGCAGCCGGGCTAGCGGGAGAGATGAGCAGTTCTTC. Its protein is CASSRASGRDEQFF.

J is TRBJ1-2 and V is TRBV7-2, with 10 bases lining up with TRBD1. CDR1 is SGHTA and CDR2 is FQGNSA in the germline V gene. V shed 1 base and J 2 bases; nucleotides not matched to a gene: 1. The CDR3 extends over 15 amino acids. The CDR3 sequence: CASSLGTGGNYGYTF. CDR3 DNA sequence: TGTGCCAGCAGCTTAGGGACAGGGGGAAACTATGGCTACACCTTC.

The chain has TRBV6-5 and TRBJ2-3, with D possibly matching TRBD2 (6 bases). Per germline, CDR1 MNHEY and CDR2 SVGAGI. The CDR3 extends over 14 amino acids. Trimming left V 2 bases short and J 7 bases short, with 13 bases between. The CDR3 sequence: CASSYDGGGYTQYF. In DNA form, the CDR3 reads TGTGCCAGCAGTTACGACGGGGGTGGGTATACGCAGTATTTT.

The chain is built from TRBV18 and TRBJ2-7; possibly TRBD2 for D (6 bases). Germline V lookup: CDR1 KGHSH, CDR2 LQKENI. This CDR3 spans 16 amino acids. The ends were cut back, 0 bases at V and 0 bases at J, with 12 bases in the middle. Here the CDR3 reads CASSPPPAGHSYEQYF. CDR3 nucleotides: TGTGCCAGCTCACCACCCCCAGCGGGCCACTCCTACGAGCAGTACTTC.

The chain combines TRBV4-2 with TRBJ1-2; D is unclear. This CDR3 has 14 amino acids. Germline assignment: CDR1 LGHNA and CDR2 YNFKEQ. V lost 0 bases and J 2 bases, leaving 7 bases between the germline ends. The CDR3 here is CASSQDQENYGYTF. The CDR3 bases are TGTGCCAGCAGCCAAGATCAAGAGAACTATGGCTACACCTTC.

The V call is TRBV6-5, the J call TRBJ1-2, with D unresolved. CDR3 length: 14 residues. Germline V gene data show CDR1 as MNHEY and CDR2 as SVGAGI. Trimming removed 10 bases at V and 1 base at J, with 16 bases between. CDR3 sequence (DNA): TGTGCCACCCGGAAGAGAGCCCTTAACTATGGCTACACCTTC. Encoded protein: CATRKRALNYGYTF.

This clone was counted only a few times. The genes are TRBV7-2 and TRBJ1-5; 8 bases agree with TRBD1. The V gene end was trimmed by 3 bases and the J gene end by 2 bases; junction bases not matched to a gene: 3. Germline values: CDR1 SGHTA, CDR2 FQGNSA. This CDR3 spans 15 amino acids. The CDR3 protein is CASSLKTGGNQPQHF. The CDR3 bases are TGTGCCAGCAGCTTGAAGACAGGGGGCAATCAGCCCCAGCATTTT.

The chain employs TRBV6-4 and TRBJ2-2; D assignment may be TRBD1 or TRBD2 (6 bases each). With 5 bases removed from V and 3 bases from J, the gap between germline ends came to 13 bases. This CDR3 has 15 amino acids. Germline CDR1 is MRHNA and CDR2 is SNTAGT. The CDR3 loop reads CASSLQGGDTGELFF. The CDR3 DNA follows: TGTGCCAGCAGTTTACAGGGAGGAGACACCGGGGAGCTGTTTTTT.